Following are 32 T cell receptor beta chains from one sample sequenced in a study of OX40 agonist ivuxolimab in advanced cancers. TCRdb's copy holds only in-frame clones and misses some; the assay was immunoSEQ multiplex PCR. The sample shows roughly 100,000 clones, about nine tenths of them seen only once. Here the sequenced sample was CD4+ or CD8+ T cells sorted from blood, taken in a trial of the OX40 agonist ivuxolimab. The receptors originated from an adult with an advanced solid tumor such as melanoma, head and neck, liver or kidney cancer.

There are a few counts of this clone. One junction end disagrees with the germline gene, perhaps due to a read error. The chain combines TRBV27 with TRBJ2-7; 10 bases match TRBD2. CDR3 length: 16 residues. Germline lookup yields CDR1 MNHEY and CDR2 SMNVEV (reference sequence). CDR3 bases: TGTGCCAGCAGCTTCCGGGCGACTAGCGGGTCCTCCGAGCAGTACTTC. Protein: CASSFRATSGSSEQYF.

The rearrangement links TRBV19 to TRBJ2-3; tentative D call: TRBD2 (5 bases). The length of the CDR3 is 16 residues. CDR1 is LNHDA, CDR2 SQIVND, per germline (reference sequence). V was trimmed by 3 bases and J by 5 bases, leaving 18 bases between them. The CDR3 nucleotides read TGTGCCAGTAGTATCGGACTTATCTATGAGGAAGATACGCAGTATTTT. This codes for CASSIGLIYEEDTQYF.

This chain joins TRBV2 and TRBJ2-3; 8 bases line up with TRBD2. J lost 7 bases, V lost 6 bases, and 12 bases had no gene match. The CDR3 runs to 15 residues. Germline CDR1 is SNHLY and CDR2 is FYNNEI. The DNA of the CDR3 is TGTGCCAGCAGGCGGGGGGCCCTCGATTGGCATACGCAGTATTTT. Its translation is CASRRGALDWHTQYF.

CDR3 sequence reads: CASSGQVKGSNQPQHF. The CDR3 coding sequence is TGTGCCAGCAGCGGACAGGTGAAGGGAAGCAATCAGCCCCAGCATTTT. This chain joins TRBV6-9 and TRBJ1-5; 7 bases match TRBD1. This CDR3 is built from 16 residues. Trimming removed 6 bases from V and 1 base from J; junction bases left unmatched: 9. Germline values: CDR1 MNHGY, CDR2 SVAAGI.

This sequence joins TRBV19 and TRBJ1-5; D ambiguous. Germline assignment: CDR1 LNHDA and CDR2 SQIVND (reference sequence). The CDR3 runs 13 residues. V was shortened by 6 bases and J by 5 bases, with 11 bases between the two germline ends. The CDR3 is CASRRQRDQPQHF. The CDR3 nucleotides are TGTGCCAGTAGGAGACAACGGGATCAGCCCCAGCATTTT.

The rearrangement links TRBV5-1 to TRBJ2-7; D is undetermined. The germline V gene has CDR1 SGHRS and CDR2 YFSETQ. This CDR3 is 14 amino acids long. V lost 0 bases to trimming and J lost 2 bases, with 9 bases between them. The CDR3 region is CASSLVTDAYEQYF. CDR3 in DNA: TGCGCCAGCAGCTTGGTCACAGATGCCTACGAGCAGTACTTC.

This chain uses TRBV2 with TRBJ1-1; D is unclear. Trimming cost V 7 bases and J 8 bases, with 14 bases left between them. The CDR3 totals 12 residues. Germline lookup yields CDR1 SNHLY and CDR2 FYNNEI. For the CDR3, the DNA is TGTGCCAGCATGATTTCGTATCTCGAAGCTTTCTTT. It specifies CASMISYLEAFF. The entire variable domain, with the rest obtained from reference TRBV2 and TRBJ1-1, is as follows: EPEVTQTPSHQVTQMGQEVILRCVPISNHLYFYWYRQILGQKVEFLVSFYNNEISEKSEIFDDQFSVERPDGSNFTLKIRSTKLEDSAMYFCASMISYLEAFFGQGTRLTVV.

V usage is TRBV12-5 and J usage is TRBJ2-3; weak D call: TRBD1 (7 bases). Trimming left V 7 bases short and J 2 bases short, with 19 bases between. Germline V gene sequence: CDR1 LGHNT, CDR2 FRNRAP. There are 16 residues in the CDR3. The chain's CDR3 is CASENYRGLLTDTQYF. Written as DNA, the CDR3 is TGTGCTAGTGAGAACTACAGGGGACTTCTCACAGATACGCAGTATTTT.

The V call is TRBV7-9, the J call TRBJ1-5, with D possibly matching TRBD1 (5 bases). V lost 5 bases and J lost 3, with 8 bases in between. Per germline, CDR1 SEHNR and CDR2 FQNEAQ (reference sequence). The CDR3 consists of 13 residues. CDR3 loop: CASSDSNNQPQHF. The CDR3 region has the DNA TGTGCCAGCAGCGACAGTAACAATCAGCCCCAGCATTTT.

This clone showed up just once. The CDR3 is CASSYDAGQGAHEQYF. The CDR3 DNA follows: TGTGCCAGCAGTTACGACGCGGGACAGGGGGCCCACGAGCAGTACTTC. This chain connects TRBV6-5 to TRBJ2-7; 12 positions match TRBD1. The CDR3 has 16 residues. Germline V gene data show CDR1 as MNHEY and CDR2 as SVGAGI. V was pared by 2 bases and J by 5 bases, with 7 bases of the junction left unmatched.

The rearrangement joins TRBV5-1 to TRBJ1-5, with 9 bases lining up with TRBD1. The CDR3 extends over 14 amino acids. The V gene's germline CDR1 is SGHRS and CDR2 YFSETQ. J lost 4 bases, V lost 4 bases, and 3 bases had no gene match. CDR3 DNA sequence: TGCGCCAGCAGCCCGGGACAGGGTAATCAGCCCCAGCATTTT. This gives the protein CASSPGQGNQPQHF. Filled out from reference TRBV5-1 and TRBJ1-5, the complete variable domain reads KAGVTQTPRYLIKTRGQQVTLSCSPISGHRSVSWYQQTPGQGLQFLFEYFSETQRNKGNFPGRFSGRQFSNSRSEMNVSTLELGDSALYLCASSPGQGNQPQHFGDGTRLSIL.

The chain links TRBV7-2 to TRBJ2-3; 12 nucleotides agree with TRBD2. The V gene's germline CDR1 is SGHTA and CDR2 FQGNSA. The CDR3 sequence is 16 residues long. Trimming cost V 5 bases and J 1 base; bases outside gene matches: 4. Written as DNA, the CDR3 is TGTGCCAGCAGCCCCCGACTAGCGGGAGGCACAGATACGCAGTATTTT. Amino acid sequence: CASSPRLAGGTDTQYF.

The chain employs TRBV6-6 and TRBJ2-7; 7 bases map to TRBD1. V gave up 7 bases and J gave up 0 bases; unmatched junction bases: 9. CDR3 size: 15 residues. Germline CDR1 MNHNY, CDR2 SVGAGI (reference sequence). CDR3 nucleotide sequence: TGTGCCAGCACCGACTCGGGACAGCTCTCCTACGAGCAGTACTTC. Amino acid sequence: CASTDSGQLSYEQYF.

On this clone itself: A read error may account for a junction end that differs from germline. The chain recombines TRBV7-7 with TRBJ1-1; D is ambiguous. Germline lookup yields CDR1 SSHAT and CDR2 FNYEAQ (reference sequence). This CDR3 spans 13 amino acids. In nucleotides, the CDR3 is TGTGCTAGCAGCCGGACCCACGGAACTGAAGCTTTCTTT. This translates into CASSRTHGTEAFF.

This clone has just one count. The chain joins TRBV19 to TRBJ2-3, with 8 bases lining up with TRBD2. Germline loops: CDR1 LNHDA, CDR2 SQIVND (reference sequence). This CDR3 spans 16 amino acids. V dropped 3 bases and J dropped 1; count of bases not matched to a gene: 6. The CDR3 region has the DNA TGTGCCAGTAGTATTGATGGACTAGCCCGCACAGATACGCAGTATTTT. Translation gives CASSIDGLARTDTQYF.

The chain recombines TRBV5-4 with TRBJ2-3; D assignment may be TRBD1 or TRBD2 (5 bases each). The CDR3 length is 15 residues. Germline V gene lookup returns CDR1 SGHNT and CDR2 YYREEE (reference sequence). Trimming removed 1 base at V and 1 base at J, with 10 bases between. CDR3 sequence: CASSLRGVGTDTQYF. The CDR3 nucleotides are TGTGCCAGCAGCTTGAGAGGGGTTGGCACAGATACGCAGTATTTT.

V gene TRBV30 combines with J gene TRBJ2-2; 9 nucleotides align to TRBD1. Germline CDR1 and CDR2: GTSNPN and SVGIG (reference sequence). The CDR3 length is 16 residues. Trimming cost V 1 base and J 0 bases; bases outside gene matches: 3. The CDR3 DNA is TGTGCCTGGAGTGGGGGACAGGGTCCGAACACCGGGGAGCTGTTTTTT. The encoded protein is CAWSGGQGPNTGELFF. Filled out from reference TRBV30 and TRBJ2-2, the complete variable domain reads SQTIHQWPATLVQPVGSPLSLECTVEGTSNPNLYWYRQAAGRGLQLLFYSVGIGQISSEVPQNLSASRPQDRQFILSSKKLLLSDSGFYLCAWSGGQGPNTGELFFGEGSRLTVL.

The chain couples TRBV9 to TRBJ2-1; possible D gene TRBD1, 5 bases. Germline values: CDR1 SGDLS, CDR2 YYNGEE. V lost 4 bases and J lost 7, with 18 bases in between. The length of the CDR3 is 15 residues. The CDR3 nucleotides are TGTGCCAGCAGCTCCGACGGGCAGGGTAAGAATGAGCAGTTCTTC. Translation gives CASSSDGQGKNEQFF.

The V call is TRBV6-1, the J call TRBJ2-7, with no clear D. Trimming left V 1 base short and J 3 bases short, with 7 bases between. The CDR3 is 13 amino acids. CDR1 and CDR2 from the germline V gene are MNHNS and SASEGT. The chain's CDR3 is CASSEVTYYEQYF. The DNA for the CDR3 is TGTGCCAGCAGTGAAGTCACGTACTACGAGCAGTACTTC.

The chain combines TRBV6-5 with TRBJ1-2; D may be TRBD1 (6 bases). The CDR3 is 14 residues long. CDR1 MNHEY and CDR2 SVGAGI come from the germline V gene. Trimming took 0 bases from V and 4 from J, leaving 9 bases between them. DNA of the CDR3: TGTGCCAGCAGTTACTCGTGGGGGGCCTATGGCTACACCTTC. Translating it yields CASSYSWGAYGYTF.

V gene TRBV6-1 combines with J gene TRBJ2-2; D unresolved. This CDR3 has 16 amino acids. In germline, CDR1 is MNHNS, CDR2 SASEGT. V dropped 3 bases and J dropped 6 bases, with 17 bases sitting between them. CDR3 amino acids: CASSEVDWRRAGELFF. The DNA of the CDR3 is TGTGCCAGCAGTGAGGTCGACTGGCGTAGGGCCGGGGAGCTGTTTTTT.

CDR3 DNA: TGTGCCAGTAGTATTCAGGGACAGGGGGTTGGCGAGCAGTACTTC. Its translation: CASSIQGQGVGEQYF. This chain uses TRBV19 with TRBJ2-7; TRBD1 agrees at 11 bases. CDR1 LNHDA and CDR2 SQIVND come from the germline V gene (reference sequence). This CDR3 is 15 amino acids long. V shed 3 bases and J 6 bases; nucleotides not matched to a gene: 7.

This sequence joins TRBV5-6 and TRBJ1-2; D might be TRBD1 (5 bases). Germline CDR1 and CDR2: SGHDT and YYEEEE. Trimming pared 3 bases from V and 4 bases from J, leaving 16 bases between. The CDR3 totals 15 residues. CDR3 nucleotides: TGTGCCAGCAGCTCGCCTGTGGGGGATCGCTATGGCTACACCTTC. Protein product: CASSSPVGDRYGYTF. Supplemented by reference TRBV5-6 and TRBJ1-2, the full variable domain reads DAGVTQSPTHLIKTRGQQVTLRCSPKSGHDTVSWYQQALGQGPQFIFQYYEEEERQRGNFPDRFSGHQFPNYSSELNVNALLLGDSALYLCASSSPVGDRYGYTFGSGTRLTVV.

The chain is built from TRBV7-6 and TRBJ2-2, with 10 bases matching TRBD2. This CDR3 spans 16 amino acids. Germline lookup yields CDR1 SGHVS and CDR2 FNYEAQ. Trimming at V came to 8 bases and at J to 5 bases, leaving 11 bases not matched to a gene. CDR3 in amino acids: CASYPSGGASTGELFF. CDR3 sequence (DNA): TGTGCCAGCTATCCAAGCGGGGGGGCATCGACCGGGGAGCTGTTTTTT.

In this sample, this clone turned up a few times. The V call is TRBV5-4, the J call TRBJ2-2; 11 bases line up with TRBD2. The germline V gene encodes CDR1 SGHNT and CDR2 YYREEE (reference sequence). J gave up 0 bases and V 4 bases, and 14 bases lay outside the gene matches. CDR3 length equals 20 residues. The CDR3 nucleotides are TGTGCCAGCAGCATCATCCGGGGTAGCGGGGGGGCTTCGAACACCGGGGAGCTGTTTTTT. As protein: CASSIIRGSGGASNTGELFF. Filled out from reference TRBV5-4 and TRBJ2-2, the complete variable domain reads ETGVTQSPTHLIKTRGQQVTLRCSSQSGHNTVSWYQQALGQGPQFIFQYYREEENGRGNFPPRFSGLQFPNYSSELNVNALELDDSALYLCASSIIRGSGGASNTGELFFGEGSRLTVL.

The CDR3 region is CASNGNTEAFF. In DNA form, the CDR3 reads TGTGCCAGTAACGGGAACACTGAAGCTTTCTTT. The chain carries TRBV19 and TRBJ1-1; D gene ambiguous. Trimming pared 7 bases from V and 1 base from J, leaving 4 bases between. Per germline, CDR1 LNHDA and CDR2 SQIVND (reference sequence). The CDR3 has 11 residues.

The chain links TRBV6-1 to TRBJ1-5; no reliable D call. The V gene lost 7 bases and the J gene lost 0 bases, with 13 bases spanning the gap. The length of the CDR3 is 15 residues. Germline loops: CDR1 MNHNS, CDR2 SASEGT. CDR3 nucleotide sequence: TGTGCCAGCAATCGAGCCGTTTATAGCAATCAGCCCCAGCATTTT. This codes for CASNRAVYSNQPQHF.

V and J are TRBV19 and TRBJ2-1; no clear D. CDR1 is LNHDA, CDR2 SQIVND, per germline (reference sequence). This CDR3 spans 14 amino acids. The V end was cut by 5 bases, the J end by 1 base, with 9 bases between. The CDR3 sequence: CASSLAGSYNEQFF. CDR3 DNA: TGTGCCAGTAGTCTTGCAGGATCCTACAATGAGCAGTTCTTC. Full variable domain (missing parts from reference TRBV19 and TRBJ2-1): DGGITQSPKYLFRKEGQNVTLSCEQNLNHDAMYWYRQDPGQGLRLIYYSQIVNDFQKGDIAEGYSVSREKKESFPLTVTSAQKNPTAFYLCASSLAGSYNEQFFGPGTRLTVL.

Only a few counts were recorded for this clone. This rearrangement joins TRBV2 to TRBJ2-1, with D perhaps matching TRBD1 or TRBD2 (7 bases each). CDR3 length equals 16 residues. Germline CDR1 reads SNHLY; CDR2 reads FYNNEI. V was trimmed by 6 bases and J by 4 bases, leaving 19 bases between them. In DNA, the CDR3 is TGTGCCAGCAGAATGAGCGGGACAGAGCCGTACAATGAGCAGTTCTTC. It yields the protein CASRMSGTEPYNEQFF.

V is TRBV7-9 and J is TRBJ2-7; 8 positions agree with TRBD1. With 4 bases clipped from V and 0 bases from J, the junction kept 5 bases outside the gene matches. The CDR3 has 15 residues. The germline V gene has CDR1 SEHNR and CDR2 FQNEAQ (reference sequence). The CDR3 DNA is TGTGCCAGCAGCTATGACAGGGGCCCCTCCTACGAGCAGTACTTC. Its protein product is CASSYDRGPSYEQYF. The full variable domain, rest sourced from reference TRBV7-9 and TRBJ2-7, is DTGVSQNPRHKITKRGQNVTFRCDPISEHNRLYWYRQTLGQGPEFLTYFQNEAQLEKSRLLSDRFSAERPKGSFSTLEIQRTEQGDSAMYLCASSYDRGPSYEQYFGPGTRLTVT.

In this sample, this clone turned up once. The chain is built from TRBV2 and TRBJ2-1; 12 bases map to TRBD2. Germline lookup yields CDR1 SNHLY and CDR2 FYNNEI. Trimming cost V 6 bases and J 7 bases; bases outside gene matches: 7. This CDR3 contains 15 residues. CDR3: CASRVRLAGDNEQFF. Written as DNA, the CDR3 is TGTGCCAGCAGGGTCCGACTAGCGGGGGATAATGAGCAGTTCTTC. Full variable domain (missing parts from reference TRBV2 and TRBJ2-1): EPEVTQTPSHQVTQMGQEVILRCVPISNHLYFYWYRQILGQKVEFLVSFYNNEISEKSEIFDDQFSVERPDGSNFTLKIRSTKLEDSAMYFCASRVRLAGDNEQFFGPGTRLTVL.

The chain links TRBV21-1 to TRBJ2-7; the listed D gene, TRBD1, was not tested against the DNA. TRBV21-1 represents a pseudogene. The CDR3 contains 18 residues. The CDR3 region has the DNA TGTGCCAGCAGCAACGCAACAGGGTTTATTCCCCTTGCCTACGAGCAGTACTTC. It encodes CASSNATGFIPLAYEQYF.